This T cell receptor beta chain was recorded in a study of cytomegalovirus exposure and HLA in healthy donors. Study-level findings and limits: With further analysis later on, most CMV-associated TCR beta chains appeared HLA-restricted. Association with HLA alleles at 0.05 false discovery rate was found for 15,000 to 20,000 TCR beta sequences in a later analysis. In a later analysis, across HLA loci, associated TCR counts were highest for DRB1, lowest for HLA-C. Most observed TCR sequences were rare, whereas some public TCRs were detected in many donors.

The PCR contained 60 Vbeta and 13 Jbeta primers. Clones were read by immunoSEQ multiplex PCR, and TCRdb kept only the in-frame ones, dropping some. The table lists about 65,000 clones, roughly 80% of them singletons. Points on this clone: Its target is unknown.

The CDR3 totals 21 residues. Germline-derived CDR1 and CDR2 are SQVTM and ANQGSEA. V was trimmed by 3 bases and J by 5 bases, leaving 37 bases between them. The genes are TRBV29-1 and TRBJ1-2, with D maybe TRBD1 (6 bases). The TCR originated in a girl aged 5-17 years in good health and CMV-seropositive. Sample: PBMCs. The CDR3 loop is CSVEDSPKWRWSSLTEYGYTF. The CDR3, as DNA: TGCAGCGTTGAGGACAGCCCCAAGTGGAGATGGTCCTCCCTGACCGAATATGGCTACACCTTC.